The 3 T cell receptor beta chains given below trace back to one sample, sequenced in a study of CD8+ T cells in alopecia areata (dated 2018 in TCRdb). In light of the paper, this sample's time point label describes: baseline before oral tofacitinib. Receptors were amplified or captured by the immunoSEQ multiplex PCR assay. RNA was extracted from all samples and reverse transcribed into cDNA as template for TCR sequencing. The immuneACCESS repertoire file appears here via TCRdb, limited to in-frame rearrangements. These files lack a portion of the clones; in checked studies, under half of the deficit traces to unresolved V genes, and the cause of the others is not known. The sample table records 180,000 or so clones; about 70% of these occur just once. The ten largest clones add up to about an eighth of the sample. Sequences were derived from CD8+ T cells sorted from blood, sampled at week 0. These receptors originate from a human donor with alopecia areata.

This clone has a handful of counts. This chain connects TRBV29-1 to TRBJ1-2; D is perhaps TRBD1 (5 bases). This CDR3 has 14 residues. The V gene's germline CDR1 is SQVTM and CDR2 ANQGSEA. With 6 bases removed from V and 7 bases from J, the gap between germline ends came to 21 bases. The CDR3 loop reads CSVLTSGAIGGYTF. CDR3 DNA: TGCAGCGTCCTAACATCCGGGGCCATAGGTGGCTACACCTTC.

The CDR3 bases are TGTGCCAGCAGTCTAGCTGGGGGTCAGCCCCAGCATTTT. Residues: CASSLAGGQPQHF. The gene calls are TRBV27 and TRBJ1-5; D is perhaps TRBD1 (5 bases). There are 13 residues in the CDR3. Trimming removed 5 bases from V and 6 bases from J, with 11 bases in between. Looked up from germline, CDR1 is MNHEY and CDR2 is SMNVEV (reference sequence).

This sequence joins TRBV7-9 and TRBJ2-7, with a possible D match to TRBD2 (7 bases). The CDR3 contains 16 residues. CDR1 SEHNR and CDR2 FQNEAQ come from the germline V gene (reference sequence). V gave up 6 bases and J gave up 4 bases, with 22 bases separating them. CDR3 loop: CASSPGEGVRLYEQYF. For the CDR3, the DNA is TGTGCCAGCAGTCCTGGGGAGGGGGTGCGCTTATACGAGCAGTACTTC.